This T cell receptor beta chain was sequenced for a study of low-dose radiotherapy and immunotherapy resistance in tumors (dated by TCRdb to the early 2020s). Background on the whole study: In Cohort 1, 0.5 Gy per fraction was delivered every 2 weeks, and a total PTV dose of 6.5 Gy was prescribed. Eight patients were included in the translational analysis, namely three from the first dose cohort plus the first five from the second dose cohort. Intravenous cyclophosphamide at 200 mg/m2 was administered every two weeks, one day ahead of each radiation and immunotherapy administration. Patients were given nivolumab as a 240 mg flat dose every two weeks and ipilimumab at 1 mg/kg every six weeks, with both drugs delivered intravenously. For Cohort 2, the dose was 1 Gy per fraction given every two weeks, adding up to 13 Gy in total across 26 weeks. Trial participants were not randomized into treatment groups. Starting on cycle 1 day 1, patients took 300 mg of aspirin by mouth once daily for four cycles.

The donors took part in RACIN, a single-arm, phase I, dose-escalation trial that combined nivolumab, ipilimumab, aspirin, low-dose cyclophosphamide and low-dose radiotherapy. Eligible patients had advanced, TIL-negative solid tumors. First-strand cDNA was synthesized with Superscript III and a set of TRAV- and TRBV-specific primers, covering both TCRalpha and TCRbeta chains. TCRs were amplified for 20 PCR cycles with Phusion, using a constant-region primer paired with the adapter attached to the V primers. The isolated mRNA was amplified using the MessageAmp II aRNA Amplification Kit, with in vitro transcription performed for less than 20 hours at 37 degrees C. mRNA for TCR sequencing was isolated with the Dynabeads mRNA DIRECT Purification Kit. Indexed Illumina adapters were added in a second Phusion PCR of roughly 25 cycles, and the PCR products were purified with AMPure XP beads. The paper's processing steps were these. Using custom Perl scripts, TCR sequences encoding the same protein were pooled, out-of-frame sequences were removed, and the abundance of each clonotype was computed. Any TCR sequence supported by only a single read was excluded from analysis. The metrics used to describe the repertoires included Shannon entropy, Gini index, clonality, richness, and the frequency of TCRs shared between repertoires. TCRdb handled the public reads itself, with Q25 trimming in fastp and clone calling in MiXCR, and kept productive beta chains. Rows with one shared CDR3 protein collapse into an entry with the most common genes and DNA. These V and J calls are TCRdb output, not the study's own analysis. For this sample the table gives 15,000 to 20,000 distinct CDR3 sequences, of which around 70% were detected only once. The ten largest clones add up to approximately 6% of the sample.

Details on this clonotype: Its binding antigen is unknown. The record has no base qualities; no much larger clone is one base away.

Reading from cysteine to phenylalanine, the CDR3 counts 12 amino acids. Only the CDR3 part of the read is kept: 36 bases, read in frame from the first base. CDR1 and CDR2 (MDHEN, SYDVKM) derive from the germline V gene. V is clipped by 2 bases and J by 3 bases, and the sequence between their germline boundaries is 5 bases long. The receptor was derived from a human donor with advanced metastatic prostate, ovarian, gallbladder or colorectal cancer (not recorded which). This table probably holds off-target reads from a library built for another chain. The sequence links TRBV28 to TRBJ2-7; the D gene assignment is ambiguous. The nucleotide sequence is TGTGCCAGCAGTTTAGCCAGCTACGAGCAGTACTTC. Its translation is CASSLASYEQYF.